Listed below are T cell receptor beta chains from one sample, sequenced in a study of T-cell reconstitution after alpha-beta-depleted transplantation in children. TCRdb redid the calling of the PCR reads with MiXCR, one entry per CDR3 protein. The sample holds 500,000 to 750,000 distinct CDR3 sequences, 10% to 15% seen once. Source: PBMCs, mostly from graft donor cells, taken 360 days after TCRalphabeta/CD19-depleted stem cell transplant. The origin of the receptors is a male patient between 5 and 17 years old who had a stem cell transplant for acute myeloid leukemia, so the T cells may come from the graft donor. Both conserved end residues are part of each CDR3. Each record gives: J gene, clone size, D gene, V gene, CDR3 DNA, CDR3 protein. The D gene is left open where the match is weak. Clone size is not always given. Where it is, it says once, few, many or a class for expanded clones.

TRBJ2-2,many,NA,TRBV12-3/TRBV12-4,TGTGCCAGCAGTGGACCAAGGCGGGGCGGGGAGCTGTTTTTT,CASSGPRRGGELFF
TRBJ2-1,few,NA,TRBV7-8,TGTGCCAGCAGCTCTCTCAGGACGTACAATGAGCAGTTCTTC,CASSSLRTYNEQFF
TRBJ2-1,many,NA,TRBV4-3,TGCGCCAGCAGCCACCGGGAGTTCAATGAGCAGTTCTTC,CASSHREFNEQFF
TRBJ2-1,few,TRBD2,TRBV12-3/TRBV12-4,TGTGCCAGCAGTCGAAGACTAGCGTCTTTTATCTCCTACAATGAGCAGTTCTTC,CASSRRLASFISYNEQFF
TRBJ2-2,NA,NA,TRBV28,TGTGCCAGCAGCCCCGAGACTAAGAACACCGGGGAGCTGTTTTTT,CASSPETKNTGELFF
TRBJ2-7,NA,TRBD2,TRBV7-9,TGTGCCAGCAGCCCCCGGCTAGCGGGGGCCCTCGAGCAGTACTTC,CASSPRLAGALEQYF
TRBJ2-5,few,NA,TRBV5-1,TGCGCCAGCAGCTTGCACTTGGTGGAACCCCTTCAAGAGACCCAGTACTTC,CASSLHLVEPLQETQYF
TRBJ2-7,few,TRBD1,TRBV2,TGTGCCAGCAGTATCAACAGGGGCCACGAGCAGTACTTC,CASSINRGHEQYF
TRBJ2-5,NA,NA,TRBV12-3/TRBV12-4,TGTGCCAGCAGTTGGGACTTACAAGAGACCCAGTACTTC,CASSWDLQETQYF
TRBJ2-2,NA,TRBD1,TRBV25-1,TGTGCCAGCAGTGAAACGACAGGGGGAGGCGGGGAGCTGTTTTTT,CASSETTGGGGELFF
TRBJ2-1,NA,TRBD1,TRBV6-1,TGTGCCAGCAGGACCCGCAGGGGGCGAAACAATGAGCAGTTCTTC,CASRTRRGRNNEQFF
TRBJ2-7,NA,NA,TRBV28,TGTGCCAGCAGGGTGACGGACGGGAGCTCCTACGAGCAGTACTTC,CASRVTDGSSYEQYF
TRBJ2-7,NA,TRBD1,TRBV9,TGTGCCAGCAGCGCCAGCCTAGGGACAGGGTTAGTCCACGAGCAGTACTTC,CASSASLGTGLVHEQYF
TRBJ1-2,few,NA,TRBV14,TGTGCCAGCAGCCAAGAAACCCTATATGGCTACACCTTC,CASSQETLYGYTF
TRBJ2-5,few,NA,TRBV12-3/TRBV12-4,TGTGCCAGCAGTGTCAGGCGATCCGAAGAGACCCAGTACTTC,CASSVRRSEETQYF
TRBJ2-7,few,NA,TRBV24-1,TGTGCCACCAGTGATTCCTACGAGCAGTACTTC,CATSDSYEQYF
TRBJ2-3,NA,TRBD1,TRBV20-1,TGCAGTGCTAGACGGGGACTGGGACAGGGGTCGACAGATACGCAGTATTTT,CSARRGLGQGSTDTQYF
TRBJ2-2,few,NA,TRBV4-3,TGCGCCAGCAGCCCCGGGACACCAAGCACCGGGGAGCTGTTTTTT,CASSPGTPSTGELFF
TRBJ2-4,few,TRBD2,TRBV7-9,TGTGCCAGCAGCCGAACGGGCCGGGAGGTGGGAAACATTCAGTACTTC,CASSRTGREVGNIQYF
TRBJ2-1,NA,NA,TRBV5-1,TGCGCCAGCAGCAGGAGGGGGAGGGCCTCCTACAATGAGCAGTTCTTC,CASSRRGRASYNEQFF
TRBJ2-7,many,TRBD2,TRBV2,TGTGCCAGCAGTGGGTCTGGACTAGCGGGATTATCCTACGAGCAGTACTTC,CASSGSGLAGLSYEQYF
TRBJ2-7,few,TRBD2,TRBV11-2,TGTGCCAGCAGCTCCGGCTTACTAGCGGGAGGCTCCCACTACGAGCAGTACTTC,CASSSGLLAGGSHYEQYF
TRBJ2-1,NA,NA,TRBV20-1,TGCAGTGCTAGAGAGGACTGGACCAATGAGCAGTTCTTC,CSAREDWTNEQFF
TRBJ2-1,NA,TRBD2,TRBV7-8,TGTGCCAGCAGCTTAGCGGTCAGCGGGAGATTTTACAATGAGCAGTTCTTC,CASSLAVSGRFYNEQFF
TRBJ2-7,NA,NA,TRBV27,TGTGCCAGCAGGCTTCCGGGGCAGGGTGGCTACGAGCAGTACTTC,CASRLPGQGGYEQYF
TRBJ2-7,few,TRBD1,TRBV20-1,TGCAGTGCTAGAGATTGGGACAGGGTCTACGAGCAGTACTTC,CSARDWDRVYEQYF
TRBJ2-2,many,TRBD1,TRBV2,TGTGCCAGCACCAAGGGGACAGGGGGCATCGGGGAGCTGTTTTTT,CASTKGTGGIGELFF
TRBJ2-7,NA,TRBD2,TRBV11-3,TGTGCCAGCAGCTTAGGTTGGACTAGCGGGAGGGTAAACTACGAGCAGTACTTC,CASSLGWTSGRVNYEQYF
TRBJ2-1,few,NA,TRBV2,TGTGCCAGCAGTGGATGGGGCAAAGGATACAATGAGCAGTTCTTC,CASSGWGKGYNEQFF
TRBJ2-2,few,NA,TRBV15,TGTGCCACCAGCAGAGATCTCATCGGGGAGCTGTTTTTT,CATSRDLIGELFF
TRBJ1-2,few,NA,TRBV6-1,TGTGCCAGCAGCCAAGATAGCTTGGTATATGGCTACACCTTC,CASSQDSLVYGYTF
TRBJ1-1,few,NA,TRBV29-1,TGCAGCGTTGAGGAGGTAATGAACACTGAAGCTTTCTTT,CSVEEVMNTEAFF
TRBJ2-1,many,NA,TRBV12-3/TRBV12-4,TGTGCCAGCAACGCGGGACTGTTCTACAATGAGCAGTTCTTC,CASNAGLFYNEQFF
TRBJ2-5,NA,TRBD2,TRBV7-2,TGTGCCAGCAGCGGCTCCCGACTAGCGGGAGTGGAGACCCAGTACTTC,CASSGSRLAGVETQYF
TRBJ2-2,few,TRBD2,TRBV6-5,TGTGCCAGCAGTAACCAGGGACTAGCGGCGAACACCGGGGAGCTGTTTTTT,CASSNQGLAANTGELFF
TRBJ2-5,NA,TRBD2,TRBV27,TGTGCCAGCTCCCCGAGGGCTAGCGGGAGGAGGGAGACCCAGTACTTC,CASSPRASGRRETQYF
TRBJ2-1,few,TRBD2,TRBV29-1,TGCAGCGTCCCACTTCTAGCGGGGATCTCCTACAATGAGCAGTTCTTC,CSVPLLAGISYNEQFF
TRBJ2-3,many,TRBD2,TRBV29-1,TGCAGCGTTCTTGGGACTAGCGGCGCCCCCACAGATACGCAGTATTTT,CSVLGTSGAPTDTQYF
TRBJ2-7,few,NA,TRBV7-3,TGTGCCAGCGGTCTAGGGGTTAACTACGAGCAGTACTTC,CASGLGVNYEQYF
TRBJ2-7,few,TRBD1,TRBV7-9,TGTGCCAGCAGCCTAAGGCAGGGGGCAAGCTACGAGCAGTACTTC,CASSLRQGASYEQYF
TRBJ2-1,NA,TRBD2,TRBV18,TGTGCCAGCTCACCATTGGGAGGGAGACTCAATGAGCAGTTCTTC,CASSPLGGRLNEQFF
TRBJ2-7,NA,NA,TRBV20-1,TGCAGTGCTAGCGGGGTCTACGAGCAGTACTTC,CSASGVYEQYF
TRBJ2-1,NA,TRBD2,TRBV29-1,TGCAGCGTTGAGTCCCAGACTAGCGGGGGGTACAATGAGCAGTTCTTC,CSVESQTSGGYNEQFF
TRBJ2-2,NA,TRBD2,TRBV12-5,TGTGCTAGTGGTTTGATTCTCCGGGGACTACCACCGGGTGGAGCGAACACCGGGGAGCTGTTTTTT,CASGLILRGLPPGGANTGELFF
TRBJ2-2,NA,NA,TRBV6-1,TGTGCCAGCAAACTAGAATGGACCGGGGAGCTGTTTTTT,CASKLEWTGELFF
TRBJ2-7,NA,NA,TRBV6-2/TRBV6-3,TGTGCCAGCAGTTACACCCCGACATCCGAGCAGTACTTC,CASSYTPTSEQYF
TRBJ2-3,NA,TRBD2,TRBV20-1,TGCAGTGCTAGACTAGCGGGAGTATCCACAGATACGCAGTATTTT,CSARLAGVSTDTQYF
TRBJ2-7,NA,TRBD2,TRBV10-3,TGTGCCATCGGAGGCGGGGGGTACGAGCAGTACTTC,CAIGGGGYEQYF
TRBJ2-2,few,NA,TRBV9,TGTGCCAGCGGTCAGGAGCACACCGGGGAGCTGTTTTTT,CASGQEHTGELFF
TRBJ1-2,many,NA,TRBV28,TGTGCCAGCACCCCCGGGACGTTAACCTATGGCTACACCTTC,CASTPGTLTYGYTF
TRBJ2-5,NA,NA,TRBV20-1,TGCAGTGCTGCAGGGGACCAAGAGACCCAGTACTTC,CSAAGDQETQYF
TRBJ2-1,many,NA,TRBV11-2,TGTGCCAGCAGCTTCAGCACATACAATGAGCAGTTCTTC,CASSFSTYNEQFF